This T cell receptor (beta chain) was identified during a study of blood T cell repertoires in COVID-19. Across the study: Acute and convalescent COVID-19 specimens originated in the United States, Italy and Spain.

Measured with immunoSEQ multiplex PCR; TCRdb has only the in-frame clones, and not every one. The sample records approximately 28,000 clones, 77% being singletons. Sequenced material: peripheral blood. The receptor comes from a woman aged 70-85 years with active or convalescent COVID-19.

The CDR3 loop is CAWRTGKGEQYF. The CDR3 bases are TGTGCCTGGAGGACAGGGAAGGGGGAGCAGTACTTC. V gene TRBV30 combines with J gene TRBJ2-7; 7 bases map to TRBD1. CDR1 and CDR2 (germline): GTSNPN, SVGIG (reference sequence). Losses at the gene ends were 3 bases for V and 7 bases for J; bases not matched to a gene: 6. This CDR3 spans 12 amino acids.